This T cell receptor beta chain was profiled in a study of blood T cells in healthy people across ages. Study-level points and caveats: Because sorting was not performed, PBMCs prevented conclusive naive versus antigen-experienced comparison. Per million T cells, the diversity of TCR beta decreased roughly linearly as age advanced.

Points on this clonotype: Its antigen is as yet unknown.

A J-beta primer mix and a sample-barcoded 5' primer were used in a second PCR of about 6 to 12 cycles. Each cDNA molecule received a tag from a template-switch adaptor that had 12 random nucleotides. TCRdb analysed the 5' RACE reads with MiXCR anew, one entry per CDR3 protein. The profile shows 1,100,000 or so distinct CDR3 sequences, 35% to 55% of them singletons. Trimming cost V 7 bases and J 1 base; bases outside gene matches: 6. CDR1 LGHNT and CDR2 FRNRAP come from the germline V gene. This CDR3 region has 14 residues. The rearrangement uses TRBV12-5 and TRBJ2-5; the match to TRBD1 covers 7 bases. Material: blood. This sequence was found in an older woman in good health. The CDR3 loop is CASVRQGLQETQYF. CDR3 nucleotide sequence: TGTGCTAGTGTTCGACAGGGTCTCCAAGAGACCCAGTACTTC.